The 22 T cell receptor beta chains given below trace back to one sample, sequenced in a study of blood T cell repertoires in COVID-19. Libraries were prepared by immunoSEQ multiplex PCR; TCRdb keeps only in-frame clonotypes and omits some of them. The table records about 96,000 clones, approximately 84% of them present only once. Input material: peripheral blood. Receptor source: an older woman with acute or convalescent COVID-19.

CDR3 coding DNA: TGTGCCAGCAGTACAACCGGGACAGCATATGGCTACACCTTC. Its translation: CASSTTGTAYGYTF. The J gene is TRBJ1-2, the V gene TRBV25-1; 7 bases line up with TRBD1. The CDR3 loop spans 14 amino acids. Losses at the gene ends were 5 bases for V and 5 bases for J; bases not matched to a gene: 8. Germline V gene lookup returns CDR1 MGHDK and CDR2 SYGVNS.

In its sample, this clone was seen a few times. The genes are TRBV7-9 and TRBJ1-4; the D gene is possibly TRBD1 (5 bases). Between the trimmed V and J ends, which lost 2 bases and 5 bases, there was a span of 12 bases. Germline values: CDR1 SEHNR, CDR2 FQNEAQ (reference sequence). The CDR3 loop spans 15 amino acids. CDR3 sequence reads: CASSLSQGGNEKLFF. CDR3 bases: TGTGCCAGCAGCTTAAGTCAGGGCGGCAATGAAAAACTGTTTTTT.

This chain joins TRBV5-4 and TRBJ1-2; D call uncertain. The CDR3 contains 14 residues. V was pared by 0 bases and J by 2 bases, with 8 bases between. CDR1 is SGHNT, CDR2 YYREEE, per germline (reference sequence). DNA of the CDR3: TGTGCCAGCAGCTTGGAGCCCACCAACTATGGCTACACCTTC. It is translated as CASSLEPTNYGYTF.

This clone was seen a handful of times. The rearrangement links TRBV4-3 to TRBJ2-7, with D perhaps matching TRBD1 (5 bases). This CDR3 region has 17 residues. Germline assignment: CDR1 LGHNA and CDR2 YSLEER. Between the trimmed V and J ends, which lost 0 bases and 0 bases, there was a span of 15 bases. The CDR3 nucleotides read TGCGCCAGCAGCCAAGATCTAAGGACACGATCCTCCTACGAGCAGTACTTC. It translates to CASSQDLRTRSSYEQYF.

The V gene is TRBV28, the J gene TRBJ1-1; 12 bases map to TRBD1. The CDR3 runs 19 residues. Germline values: CDR1 MDHEN, CDR2 SYDVKM. Unmatched junction bases numbered 13, after V lost 1 base and J lost 4 bases. The CDR3 spells CASSLSTGDRGLRGTEAFF. As DNA, the CDR3 is TGTGCCAGCAGTTTATCCACCGGGGACAGGGGGCTTAGGGGCACTGAAGCTTTCTTT.

In this sample, this clone turned up a few times. The chain has TRBV5-1 and TRBJ2-3; the match to TRBD1 covers 9 bases. There are 15 residues in the CDR3. Germline V gives CDR1 SGHRS, CDR2 YFSETQ. Trimming at V came to 4 bases and at J to 2 bases, leaving 5 bases not matched to a gene. CDR3 sequence: CASSPGTGPTDTQYF. Here the CDR3 DNA reads TGCGCCAGCAGCCCCGGGACAGGGCCCACAGATACGCAGTATTTT.

The chain recombines TRBV4-3 with TRBJ2-3; 15 bases map to TRBD2. After removal of 3 bases from V and 3 bases from J, the junction contained 4 bases not matched to a gene. Germline V gene data show CDR1 as LGHNA and CDR2 as YSLEER. CDR3 size: 17 residues. The CDR3 DNA is TGCGCCAGCAGCCATCACGGACTAGCGGGGGGGACAGATACGCAGTATTTT. Its translation is CASSHHGLAGGTDTQYF.

This chain joins TRBV5-6 and TRBJ1-2; D is unclear. The germline CDR1 and CDR2 sequences are SGHDT and YYEEEE. The CDR3 is 14 amino acids. Trimming took off 3 bases at V and 3 bases at J, with 12 bases between the two ends. The CDR3 DNA reads TGTGCCAGCAGCTGGACTAGGACGGACTATGGCTACACCTTC. This gives the protein CASSWTRTDYGYTF.

The gene calls are TRBV6-7 and TRBJ1-2; 7 nucleotides align to TRBD1. TRBV6-7 is classed as an ORF, of uncertain function. V trimming: 5 bases; J trimming: 4 bases; junction bases outside the gene matches: 10. The CDR3 runs 15 residues. DNA for the CDR3: TGTGCCAGCAGTCCTCTCCCGGGACAGCTCTATGGCTACACCTTC. This translates into CASSPLPGQLYGYTF.

The gene calls are TRBV6-4 and TRBJ1-2; 12 bases line up with TRBD1. The J segment lost 5 bases and the V segment lost 4 bases, leaving 8 bases of the junction unmatched. Germline-derived CDR1 and CDR2 are MRHNA and SNTAGT. CDR3 length: 16 amino acids. In nucleotides, the CDR3 is TGTGCCAGCAGTGTATCCGGGACAGGGGGCGTGTATGGCTACACCTTC. Amino acid sequence: CASSVSGTGGVYGYTF.

This clone is classed as medium-sized. The V call is TRBV12-5, the J call TRBJ1-5; D unclear. The CDR3 spans 12 residues. Germline CDR1 reads LGHNT; CDR2 reads FRNRAP. The V gene lost 6 bases and the J gene lost 10 bases, with 13 bases spanning the gap. The CDR3 region has the DNA TGTGCTAGTGGAGCGGGTATCAGCCCCCAGCATTTT. Its translation is CASGAGISPQHF. Complete variable domain (other parts from reference TRBV12-5 and TRBJ1-5): DARVTQTPRHKVTEMGQEVTMRCQPILGHNTVFWYRQTMMQGLELLAYFRNRAPLDDSGMPKDRFSAEMPDATLATLKIQPSEPRDSAVYFCASGAGISPQHFGDGTRLSIL.

This clone showed up just once. The rearrangement uses TRBV7-9 and TRBJ2-1; TRBD2 aligns across 9 bases. The germline gives CDR1 SEHNR, CDR2 FQNEAQ (reference sequence). V shed 6 bases, J shed 6 bases, and the junction held 12 bases outside the gene matches. The CDR3 extends over 16 amino acids. Here the CDR3 reads CASRRPGLAYSNEQFF. DNA of the CDR3: TGTGCCAGCAGACGCCCGGGACTAGCATATTCCAATGAGCAGTTCTTC.

The J gene is TRBJ2-4, the V gene TRBV21-1; the table's D call, TRBD1, has no DNA check behind it. TRBV21-1 is labeled a pseudogene. The CDR3 runs 16 residues. This CDR3 is CASSKKVEQGRNIQYF. DNA for the CDR3: TGTGCCAGCAGCAAAAAGGTAGAACAGGGGAGAAACATTCAGTACTTC.

The chain employs TRBV5-1 and TRBJ1-4, with TRBD1 matching over 9 bases. The V segment lost 4 bases and the J segment 4 bases; nucleotides outside the gene matches: 5. CDR3 length: 15 amino acids. The germline CDR1 and CDR2 sequences are SGHRS and YFSETQ. For the CDR3, the DNA is TGCGCCAGCAGCCTCTGGACAGGGGTTAATGAAAAACTGTTTTTT. It specifies CASSLWTGVNEKLFF.

The chain employs TRBV5-1 and TRBJ2-7; the match to TRBD1 covers 9 bases. Germline trimming cut 4 bases from V and 3 bases from J; bases unmatched to any gene: 8. The CDR3 spans 15 residues. Per germline, CDR1 SGHRS and CDR2 YFSETQ. Here the CDR3 reads CASSTLPTGGYEQYF. CDR3 nucleotides: TGCGCCAGCAGCACCCTCCCGACAGGGGGCTACGAGCAGTACTTC. The full variable domain, completed using reference TRBV5-1 and TRBJ2-7, is KAGVTQTPRYLIKTRGQQVTLSCSPISGHRSVSWYQQTPGQGLQFLFEYFSETQRNKGNFPGRFSGRQFSNSRSEMNVSTLELGDSALYLCASSTLPTGGYEQYFGPGTRLTVT.

This clone was recorded a few times. V gene TRBV4-1 combines with J gene TRBJ2-1; TRBD1 matches 7 bases. After removal of 3 bases from V and 5 bases from J, the junction contained 7 bases not matched to a gene. Germline V gene sequence: CDR1 MGHRA, CDR2 YSYEKL. CDR3 size: 15 residues. Written as DNA, the CDR3 is TGCGCCAGCAGCCACATAGGGGGCATAAACAATGAGCAGTTCTTC. Amino acids: CASSHIGGINNEQFF.

The rearrangement links TRBV18 to TRBJ2-5, with TRBD2 matching over 13 bases. Germline assignment: CDR1 KGHSH and CDR2 LQKENI. This CDR3 is 16 amino acids long. Trimming removed 3 bases from V and 2 bases from J; junction bases left unmatched: 3. Here the CDR3 DNA reads TGTGCCAGCTCACCGCCGGGACTAGCGGGGCAAGAGACCCAGTACTTC. This translates into CASSPPGLAGQETQYF. Combining the CDR3 with reference TRBV18 and TRBJ2-5 gives the whole variable domain NAGVMQNPRHLVRRRGQEARLRCSPMKGHSHVYWYRQLPEEGLKFMVYLQKENIIDESGMPKERFSAEFPKEGPSILRIQQVVRGDSAAYFCASSPPGLAGQETQYFGPGTRLLVL.

The V call is TRBV2, the J call TRBJ2-4, with 9 bases fitting TRBD2. Germline-derived CDR1 and CDR2 are SNHLY and FYNNEI. V was pared by 6 bases and J by 0 bases, with 9 bases of the junction left unmatched. CDR3 length equals 17 residues. The CDR3 DNA follows: TGTGCCAGCAGGGGAGGGAGCGGGGGGTTAGCCAAAAACATTCAGTACTTC. Protein product: CASRGGSGGLAKNIQYF.

The rearrangement joins TRBV28 to TRBJ2-1; D not resolved. Germline CDR1 reads MDHEN; CDR2 reads SYDVKM. Trimming pared 3 bases from V and 10 bases from J, leaving 7 bases between. CDR3 length equals 11 residues. For the CDR3, the DNA is TGTGCCAGCAGTTTGAGAACCGAGCAGTTCTTC. Translating gives CASSLRTEQFF.

This clone was recorded a few times. The chain has TRBV6-5 and TRBJ2-1; weak D call: TRBD1 (5 bases). This CDR3 is built from 13 residues. Trimming took off 5 bases at V and 4 bases at J, with 9 bases between the two ends. Looked up from germline, CDR1 is MNHEY and CDR2 is SVGAGI. CDR3 in amino acids: CASSPGAYNEQFF. The CDR3 bases are TGTGCCAGCAGTCCTGGGGCTTACAATGAGCAGTTCTTC.

A single count supports this clone. The chain links TRBV13 to TRBJ2-7, with D tentatively TRBD2 (7 bases). CDR1 is PRHDT, CDR2 FYEKMQ, per germline (reference sequence). This CDR3 contains 17 residues. The V end was cut by 0 bases, the J end by 6 bases, with 21 bases between. CDR3 region: CASSLGLYPGGQTEQYF. The CDR3 DNA sequence: TGTGCCAGCAGCTTAGGCCTTTATCCGGGGGGCCAGACCGAGCAGTACTTC.

This chain joins TRBV2 and TRBJ1-2, with TRBD1 matching 10 bases. This CDR3 comprises 14 residues. Looked up from germline, CDR1 is SNHLY and CDR2 is FYNNEI. After removal of 4 bases from V and 7 bases from J, the junction contained 6 bases not matched to a gene. This CDR3 reads CASSVSTGGFGYTF. For the CDR3, the DNA is TGTGCCAGCAGTGTTTCGACAGGGGGCTTTGGCTACACCTTC.